These 25 T cell receptor beta chains originate from one sample sequenced in a study of cytomegalovirus exposure and HLA in healthy donors. In the PCR, 60 Vbeta and 13 Jbeta primers were used. Profiling relied on immunoSEQ multiplex PCR, and the TCRdb table lists in-frame clones only, not all of them. The table shows about 130,000 clones, with over 70% occurring only once. The sequencing sample was made of PBMCs. The receptors derive from a man aged 35-49 years in good health and CMV-seronegative.

The gene calls are TRBV9 and TRBJ1-1, with TRBD1 identical over 7 bases. Germline V CDR1 and CDR2: SGDLS, YYNGEE. This CDR3 comprises 14 residues. J gave up 3 bases and V 4 bases, and 6 bases lay outside the gene matches. The CDR3 DNA sequence: TGTGCCAGCAGCACAACAGGGGTCGACACTGAAGCTTTCTTT. Protein: CASSTTGVDTEAFF.

This chain connects TRBV9 to TRBJ2-1, with TRBD1 identical over 8 bases. The CDR3 has 15 amino acids. CDR1 is SGDLS, CDR2 YYNGEE, per germline. Unmatched junction bases numbered 12, after V lost 1 base and J lost 12 bases. DNA for the CDR3: TGTGCCAGCAGCGTACAGGGGGCATACAATGACGGGCAGTTCTTC. It is translated as CASSVQGAYNDGQFF.

The rearrangement joins TRBV21-1 to TRBJ1-2. TRBV21-1 represents a pseudogene. The CDR3 covers 16 residues. CDR3 nucleotide sequence: TGTGCCAGCAGCGAGCAGACGCGCCGGGGGATCGTTGGCTACACCTTC. This translates into CASSEQTRRGIVGYTF.

The sample holds a few counts of this clone. The chain combines TRBV7-8 with TRBJ2-1, with 10 bases aligning to TRBD2. The junction had 11 bases not matched to a gene; V was cut back by 1 base and J by 8 bases. Germline CDR1 is SGHVS and CDR2 is FQNEAQ. The CDR3 covers 17 residues. The CDR3 nucleotides are TGTGCCAGCAGCTTAGGGGTTAGCGGGGGGAATAGGGATGAGCAGTTCTTC. Amino acid sequence: CASSLGVSGGNRDEQFF.

The rearrangement joins TRBV9 to TRBJ2-3; 7 nucleotides line up with TRBD1. Germline CDR1 reads SGDLS; CDR2 reads YYNGEE. This CDR3 spans 14 amino acids. The junction had 7 bases not matched to a gene; V was cut back by 3 bases and J by 6 bases. The CDR3 DNA reads as TGTGCCAGCAGCGACCCGACAGGGCCGGATACGCAGTATTTT. Its protein is CASSDPTGPDTQYF.

The J gene is TRBJ2-7, the V gene TRBV6-5, with D possibly matching TRBD1 (5 bases). The V and J ends lost 3 bases and 3 bases respectively, with 9 bases between them. The germline V gene encodes CDR1 MNHEY and CDR2 SVGAGI. This CDR3 contains 13 residues. The CDR3 region has the DNA TGTGCCAGCAGTTATGACAGAAACTACGAGCAGTACTTC. Protein product: CASSYDRNYEQYF.

The genes are TRBV5-1 and TRBJ2-7; the D gene is possibly TRBD2 (6 bases). This CDR3 has 15 amino acids. Per germline, CDR1 SGHRS and CDR2 YFSETQ. V lost 7 bases and J 0 bases, leaving 17 bases between the germline ends. For the CDR3, the DNA is TGCGCCAGCCGCATGATTGGGGACTTCTCCTACGAGCAGTACTTC. Its protein product is CASRMIGDFSYEQYF. The variable domain in full, with the rest retrieved from reference TRBV5-1 and TRBJ2-7, is KAGVTQTPRYLIKTRGQQVTLSCSPISGHRSVSWYQQTPGQGLQFLFEYFSETQRNKGNFPGRFSGRQFSNSRSEMNVSTLELGDSALYLCASRMIGDFSYEQYFGPGTRLTVT.

CDR3 DNA: TGTGCCAGCAGCTTATATCCTCCGACAGGGGCCACTGAAGCTTTCTTT. Translated, it gives CASSLYPPTGATEAFF. The chain carries TRBV7-9 and TRBJ1-1, with 8 nucleotides matching TRBD1. Unmatched junction bases numbered 9, after V lost 2 bases and J lost 4 bases. Per the germline V gene, CDR1 is SEHNR and CDR2 is FQNEAQ (reference sequence). The CDR3 length is 16 residues.

This clone was seen only a few times. The CDR3 DNA is TGTGCCAGCAGCAGATTCCAGGGCTCTGGAAACACCATATATTTT. Protein sequence: CASSRFQGSGNTIYF. V gene TRBV6-1 combines with J gene TRBJ1-3; TRBD1 might be the D (5 bases). V was cut by 6 bases and J by 0 bases, with 12 bases left in between. The CDR3 totals 15 residues. In germline, CDR1 is MNHNS, CDR2 SASEGT.

The V gene is TRBV5-1, the J gene TRBJ2-5; 10 positions match TRBD2. This CDR3 region has 17 residues. Germline V CDR1 and CDR2: SGHRS, YFSETQ. V was clipped by 4 bases and J by 6 bases; unmatched bases: 15. The CDR3, as DNA: TGCGCCAGCAGCACCGGACAGCTAGCGGGGGTGGGGAAGACCCAGTACTTC. As protein: CASSTGQLAGVGKTQYF. The variable domain in full, completed from reference TRBV5-1 and TRBJ2-5, reads KAGVTQTPRYLIKTRGQQVTLSCSPISGHRSVSWYQQTPGQGLQFLFEYFSETQRNKGNFPGRFSGRQFSNSRSEMNVSTLELGDSALYLCASSTGQLAGVGKTQYFGPGTRLLVL.

V usage is TRBV30 and J usage is TRBJ2-1; D is undetermined. The V and J ends lost 4 bases and 4 bases respectively, with 5 bases between them. Germline loops: CDR1 GTSNPN, CDR2 SVGIG (reference sequence). The CDR3 length is 11 residues. The CDR3 sequence is CAWTLYNEQFF. The CDR3 bases are TGTGCCTGGACCCTATACAATGAGCAGTTCTTC.

The chain has TRBV7-9 and TRBJ1-2; TRBD1 aligns across 12 bases. The CDR3 is made up of 17 amino acids. V dropped 7 bases and J dropped 8; count of bases not matched to a gene: 17. CDR1 and CDR2 from the germline V gene are SEHNR and FQNEAQ (reference sequence). The CDR3 spells CASTGAGTGGLMRGYTF. Written as DNA, the CDR3 is TGTGCCAGCACCGGGGCCGGGACAGGGGGCTTAATGAGGGGCTACACCTTC.

The chain uses TRBV29-1 and TRBJ2-3, with a weak D call TRBD2 (6 bases). The germline CDR1 and CDR2 sequences are SQVTM and ANQGSEA. This CDR3 has 12 residues. Trimming removed 3 bases from V and 3 bases from J, with 7 bases in between. The chain's CDR3 is CSVDGGTDTQYF. The CDR3 DNA is TGCAGCGTTGACGGGGGTACAGATACGCAGTATTTT.

The chain uses TRBV5-1 and TRBJ2-5; D is undetermined. The J call may be in error: the DNA end matches TRBJ2-7 better. Germline V CDR1 and CDR2: SGHRS, YFSETQ. The CDR3 runs 15 residues. CDR3 residues: CASSLGAELSYEQYF. In DNA form, the CDR3 reads TGCGCCAGCAGCTTGGGTGCGGAGCTCTCCTACGAGCAGTACTTC.

A few counts support this clone. The chain links TRBV6-6 to TRBJ2-2, with D possibly being TRBD2 (5 bases). The CDR3 is 16 amino acids. V dropped 2 bases and J dropped 3 bases, with 13 bases sitting between them. Germline loops: CDR1 MNHNY, CDR2 SVGAGI (reference sequence). The CDR3 sequence is CASSYTGLADTGELFF. CDR3 bases: TGTGCCAGCAGTTACACCGGGCTAGCCGACACCGGGGAGCTGTTTTTT.

The genes are TRBV6-5 and TRBJ2-2; D possibly corresponds to TRBD1 (5 bases). The germline V and J ends were trimmed by 2 bases and 7 bases, with 8 bases remaining between them. The CDR3 loop spans 13 amino acids. Germline V gene lookup returns CDR1 MNHEY and CDR2 SVGAGI. CDR3 protein: CASSYQGIGELFF. The CDR3 DNA reads TGTGCCAGCAGTTACCAGGGAATCGGGGAGCTGTTTTTT.

The chain uses TRBV28 and TRBJ1-2; D possibly corresponds to TRBD1 (6 bases). Per the germline V gene, CDR1 is MDHEN and CDR2 is SYDVKM. Trimming pared 9 bases from V and 8 bases from J, leaving 25 bases between. CDR3 length: 15 residues. The CDR3 loop reads CASSPGQSLSGGYTF. The CDR3 DNA reads as TGTGCCAGTAGTCCGGGACAATCGCTATCGGGGGGCTACACCTTC.

This clone was found a few times. This chain joins TRBV11-2 and TRBJ2-3; D may be TRBD2 (6 bases). Trimming shortened V by 4 bases and J by 5 bases, and 19 bases separated the two germline ends. Germline V gene lookup returns CDR1 SGHAT and CDR2 FQNNGV. The CDR3 is 16 residues long. The CDR3 nucleotides read TGTGCCAGCAGCTCCAGCTGGGGCCCAGCGGGAGATACGCAGTATTTT. It yields the protein CASSSSWGPAGDTQYF.

The V gene is TRBV19, the J gene TRBJ2-7; D possibly corresponds to TRBD2 (6 bases). This CDR3 contains 15 residues. The V end lost 0 bases, the J end lost 0 bases, and 9 bases lay between the germline ends. Germline V gene lookup returns CDR1 LNHDA and CDR2 SQIVND (reference sequence). CDR3 loop: CASSIDQGGSYEQYF. The CDR3 nucleotides are TGTGCCAGTAGTATAGACCAGGGAGGCTCCTACGAGCAGTACTTC. Filled out from reference TRBV19 and TRBJ2-7, the complete variable domain reads DGGITQSPKYLFRKEGQNVTLSCEQNLNHDAMYWYRQDPGQGLRLIYYSQIVNDFQKGDIAEGYSVSREKKESFPLTVTSAQKNPTAFYLCASSIDQGGSYEQYFGPGTRLTVT.

V gene TRBV25-1 combines with J gene TRBJ2-3, with D possibly TRBD2 on 6 matching bases. Germline V CDR1 and CDR2: MGHDK, SYGVNS. The CDR3 sequence is 14 residues long. Trimming cost V 8 bases and J 9 bases, with 21 bases left between them. CDR3 nucleotide sequence: TGTGCCAGCCTAAGTGACAGCGAGGAGGGGACGCAGTATTTT. Encoded protein: CASLSDSEEGTQYF.

This chain links TRBV7-9 with TRBJ2-5, with 7 bases identical to TRBD1. Germline-derived CDR1 and CDR2 are SEHNR and FQNEAQ (reference sequence). The CDR3 is 14 residues long. The V gene end was trimmed by 4 bases and the J gene end by 4 bases; junction bases not matched to a gene: 6. DNA for the CDR3: TGTGCCAGCAGCTCGCTGACAGGGTCAGAGACCCAGTACTTC. Encoded protein: CASSSLTGSETQYF.

The J gene is TRBJ1-5, the V gene TRBV28, with TRBD1 matching 11 bases. Per the germline V gene, CDR1 is MDHEN and CDR2 is SYDVKM. This CDR3 has 15 amino acids. V lost 6 bases, J lost 4 bases, and 5 bases stayed unmatched. CDR3: CASRPGQGGNQPQHF. The CDR3 bases are TGTGCCAGCAGGCCGGGACAGGGGGGGAATCAGCCCCAGCATTTT.

V and J are TRBV27 and TRBJ1-5; maybe TRBD1 (6 bases). Germline loops: CDR1 MNHEY, CDR2 SMNVEV (reference sequence). The CDR3 sequence is 17 residues long. V gave up 0 bases and J gave up 0 bases, with 12 bases separating them. CDR3 loop: CASSLSSGAYSNQPQHF. CDR3 coding DNA: TGTGCCAGCAGTTTATCCTCAGGGGCCTATAGCAATCAGCCCCAGCATTTT.

The chain is built from TRBV6-6 and TRBJ1-2; a weak D match, TRBD1 (6 bases). The germline CDR1 and CDR2 sequences are MNHNY and SVGAGI (reference sequence). Between the trimmed V and J ends, which lost 2 bases and 4 bases, there was a span of 14 bases. This CDR3 comprises 15 residues. The CDR3: CASSYSQGPFYGYTF. The CDR3 DNA sequence: TGTGCCAGCAGTTACAGCCAGGGGCCCTTCTATGGCTACACCTTC.

The V gene is TRBV10-3, the J gene TRBJ1-5, with a possible D match to TRBD1 (5 bases). Germline values: CDR1 ENHRY, CDR2 SYGVKD. Trimming stripped 3 bases from V and 1 base from J, with 16 bases between. This CDR3 spans 17 amino acids. In nucleotides, the CDR3 is TGTGCCATCAGTGAACTCGCGCGGGGGGAAAGCAATCAGCCCCAGCATTTT. It translates to CAISELARGESNQPQHF.